The entry below describes one T cell receptor beta chain. This record belongs to a study of cytomegalovirus exposure and HLA in healthy donors. This PCR relied on a set of 60 Vbeta primers and 13 Jbeta primers. Method: immunoSEQ multiplex PCR; TCRdb's copy keeps in-frame clones and lacks some. The table lists 150,000 to 200,000 clones. Material: PBMCs. This TCR derives from a woman between 18 and 29 years old in good health and CMV-seropositive.

CDR3 sequence reads: CASSISRARGVDQPQHF. The CDR3 bases are TGTGCCAGTAGTATTTCTCGCGCCAGGGGGGTTGATCAGCCCCAGCATTTT. The V gene is TRBV19, the J gene TRBJ1-5, with 7 bases identical to TRBD1. Germline loops: CDR1 LNHDA, CDR2 SQIVND (reference sequence). The CDR3 runs 17 residues. V trimming: 3 bases; J trimming: 5 bases; junction bases outside the gene matches: 13.